One sample yielded the 26 T cell receptor beta chains listed below, sequenced in a study of cytomegalovirus exposure and HLA in healthy donors. PCR primers comprised 60 Vbeta and 13 Jbeta primers. Generated by immunoSEQ multiplex PCR, the TCRdb table keeps only in-frame clones and is missing some. The profile covers some 100,000 clones, with about 75% appearing a single time and 4.8% taken by the ten largest. Material: PBMCs. The receptor source for this set is a woman younger than 30 in good health and CMV-seropositive.

This clone has more than one count but fewer than ten. The rearrangement uses TRBV9 and TRBJ2-5; 9 bases are a match to TRBD1. CDR1 is SGDLS, CDR2 YYNGEE, per germline. V lost 4 bases, J lost 5 bases, and 9 bases stayed unmatched. The CDR3 has 15 amino acids. CDR3 in amino acids: CASSIRTGDRETQYF. For the CDR3, the DNA is TGTGCCAGCAGCATTCGGACAGGGGATAGGGAGACCCAGTACTTC.

The genes are TRBV7-9 and TRBJ2-3, with 7 bases that match TRBD2. The CDR3 contains 16 residues. Germline CDR1 SEHNR, CDR2 FQNEAQ (reference sequence). J was trimmed by 4 bases and V by 5 bases; bases with no gene match: 12. DNA of the CDR3: TGTGCCAGCAGCCCTCCGCCGGGACTAAGGGCAGATACGCAGTATTTT. Translated, it gives CASSPPPGLRADTQYF.

This clone appeared a few times. The V call is TRBV9, the J call TRBJ1-3; TRBD1 matches at 8 bases. This CDR3 is built from 15 residues. J was trimmed by 0 bases and V by 5 bases; bases with no gene match: 4. CDR1 SGDLS and CDR2 YYNGEE come from the germline V gene. The CDR3 region has the DNA TGTGCCAGCAGTAAGACAGGGGACTCTGGAAACACCATATATTTT. Its translation: CASSKTGDSGNTIYF.

The chain carries TRBV5-1 and TRBJ2-2; 7 nucleotides align to TRBD2. The junction had 14 bases not matched to a gene; V was cut back by 0 bases and J by 3 bases. CDR3 length equals 19 residues. Germline V CDR1 and CDR2: SGHRS, YFSETQ. As DNA, the CDR3 is TGCGCCAGCAGCTTGGACGGTGCCGGCGGGAGTTTACACACCGGGGAGCTGTTTTTT. It codes for CASSLDGAGGSLHTGELFF.

This clone was observed a handful of times. The rearrangement links TRBV27 to TRBJ1-5; TRBD1 agrees at 8 bases. The CDR3 runs to 15 residues. Germline V lookup: CDR1 MNHEY, CDR2 SMNVEV (reference sequence). V was clipped by 0 bases and J by 10 bases; unmatched bases: 8. The CDR3 is CASSLSGTGVEPQHF. The CDR3 bases are TGTGCCAGCAGTTTATCCGGGACAGGCGTAGAACCCCAGCATTTT.

As DNA, the CDR3 is TGTGCCAGCAGCTTGGACAAGAATGAGCAGTTCTTC. It translates to CASSLDKNEQFF. This sequence joins TRBV5-4 and TRBJ2-1; no clear D gene. Germline lookup yields CDR1 SGHNT and CDR2 YYREEE (reference sequence). The CDR3 sequence is 12 residues long. The V gene lost 0 bases and the J gene lost 7 bases, with 5 bases spanning the gap.

The genes are TRBV29-1 and TRBJ2-1, with 10 nucleotides matching TRBD2. Looked up from germline, CDR1 is SQVTM and CDR2 is ANQGSEA. CDR3 length: 16 amino acids. The CDR3: CSVGRTSGLFYNEQFF. The CDR3 DNA follows: TGCAGTGTCGGGCGGACTAGCGGATTATTCTACAATGAGCAGTTCTTC.

This clone was counted only a few times. The chain uses TRBV7-2 and TRBJ2-1, with TRBD2 matching over 9 bases. The J segment lost 2 bases and the V segment lost 6 bases, leaving 5 bases of the junction unmatched. Germline V gene lookup returns CDR1 SGHTA and CDR2 FQGNSA. This CDR3 is 15 amino acids long. The CDR3 sequence: CASSLTSGPYNEQFF. The CDR3 bases are TGTGCCAGCAGTCTGACTAGCGGACCCTACAATGAGCAGTTCTTC.

The chain carries TRBV6-5 and TRBJ1-1, with 8 bases lining up with TRBD1. Losses at the gene ends were 8 bases for V and 10 bases for J; bases not matched to a gene: 9. The CDR3 extends over 12 amino acids. Germline V CDR1 and CDR2: MNHEY, SVGAGI. CDR3 nucleotide sequence: TGTGCCAGCGGCCGCAGGGGGCGAGGAGCTTTCTTT. Its translation: CASGRRGRGAFF.

A few counts support this clone. The chain couples TRBV28 to TRBJ1-4, with TRBD1 as a possible D gene (6 bases). The ends were cut back, 5 bases at V and 5 bases at J, with 15 bases in the middle. The CDR3 runs to 15 residues. The germline V gene encodes CDR1 MDHEN and CDR2 SYDVKM. The CDR3 sequence is CASSPSRGQNEKLFF. The CDR3 coding sequence is TGTGCCAGCAGTCCCAGCAGGGGCCAGAATGAAAAACTGTTTTTT.

The gene calls are TRBV19 and TRBJ2-2, with TRBD2 as a possible D gene (6 bases). Germline CDR1 is LNHDA and CDR2 is SQIVND (reference sequence). This CDR3 comprises 17 residues. The V and J ends lost 4 bases and 2 bases respectively, with 17 bases between them. CDR3 sequence reads: CASSTGTNGGNTGELFF. The CDR3 DNA sequence: TGTGCCAGTAGTACCGGGACGAACGGGGGAAACACCGGGGAGCTGTTTTTT. Filled out from reference TRBV19 and TRBJ2-2, the complete variable domain reads DGGITQSPKYLFRKEGQNVTLSCEQNLNHDAMYWYRQDPGQGLRLIYYSQIVNDFQKGDIAEGYSVSREKKESFPLTVTSAQKNPTAFYLCASSTGTNGGNTGELFFGEGSRLTVL.

V gene TRBV9 combines with J gene TRBJ2-2; the D is unclear. V gave up 10 bases and J gave up 5 bases, with 9 bases separating them. CDR3 size: 11 residues. CDR1 is SGDLS and CDR2 is YYNGEE in the germline V gene. CDR3 sequence reads: CASSGTGELFF. The CDR3 DNA reads as TGTGCCTCCTCCGGTACCGGGGAGCTGTTTTTT.

The J gene is TRBJ2-1, the V gene TRBV6-5, with D uncertain. CDR1 and CDR2 from the germline V gene are MNHEY and SVGAGI. The V end lost 0 bases, the J end lost 8 bases, and 5 bases lay between the germline ends. The CDR3 is made up of 12 amino acids. This CDR3 reads CASSYSLHEQFF. The CDR3 coding sequence is TGTGCCAGCAGTTACTCTCTCCATGAGCAGTTCTTC.

The chain recombines TRBV2 with TRBJ2-4; TRBD1 agrees at 10 bases. V shed 6 bases and J 8 bases; nucleotides not matched to a gene: 4. This CDR3 spans 13 amino acids. Germline CDR1 SNHLY, CDR2 FYNNEI. The CDR3 bases are TGTGCCAGCAGGGGGACAGGGGAGGACATTCAGTACTTC. Encoded protein: CASRGTGEDIQYF.

The sample holds one count of this clone. This chain uses TRBV29-1 with TRBJ2-3; D is uncertain. The germline V gene has CDR1 SQVTM and CDR2 ANQGSEA. The V gene lost 4 bases and the J gene lost 0 bases, with 11 bases spanning the gap. The CDR3 extends over 14 amino acids. The CDR3 DNA is TGCAGCGTTGTGCCGGTTACTAGCACAGATACGCAGTATTTT. Translation: CSVVPVTSTDTQYF.

This rearrangement joins TRBV28 to TRBJ1-5; no clear D gene. Trimming removed 5 bases at V and 11 bases at J, with 10 bases between. CDR3 length: 11 residues. Looked up from germline, CDR1 is MDHEN and CDR2 is SYDVKM. CDR3 loop: CASSPRESQHF. As DNA, the CDR3 is TGTGCCAGCAGTCCCCGGGAGTCCCAGCATTTT.

This rearrangement joins TRBV7-2 to TRBJ2-1; 13 bases match TRBD2. V dropped 0 bases and J dropped 4; count of bases not matched to a gene: 3. CDR1 and CDR2 (germline): SGHTA, FQGNSA. This CDR3 has 17 residues. The DNA of the CDR3 is TGTGCCAGCAGCTTAGCCTCGACTAGCGGGGGGTACAATGAGCAGTTCTTC. It specifies CASSLASTSGGYNEQFF.

V is TRBV2 and J is TRBJ2-2, with 9 bases aligning to TRBD2. CDR3 length: 16 residues. The germline V gene encodes CDR1 SNHLY and CDR2 FYNNEI. V trimming: 4 bases; J trimming: 1 base; junction bases outside the gene matches: 4. Here the CDR3 DNA reads TGTGCCAGCAGTGCTAGCGGGATAATGAACACCGGGGAGCTGTTTTTT. Translation gives CASSASGIMNTGELFF.

The chain carries TRBV29-1 and TRBJ2-2; D is unclear. With 4 bases removed from V and 2 bases from J, the gap between germline ends came to 5 bases. Germline V CDR1 and CDR2: SQVTM, ANQGSEA. This CDR3 is 12 amino acids long. The CDR3: CSVVLNTGELFF. The CDR3 region has the DNA TGCAGCGTTGTACTCAACACCGGGGAGCTGTTTTTT.

This clone was observed a handful of times. The chain recombines TRBV28 with TRBJ1-2; 8 positions agree with TRBD1. This CDR3 has 13 residues. V shed 8 bases and J 5 bases; nucleotides not matched to a gene: 7. The V gene's germline CDR1 is MDHEN and CDR2 SYDVKM. The CDR3 DNA is TGTGCCAGCCTCATCGGGACAGGATATGGCTACACCTTC. Translation: CASLIGTGYGYTF.

V gene TRBV5-6 combines with J gene TRBJ2-1; a possible D gene is TRBD2 (6 bases). V shed 0 bases and J shed 5 bases, with 15 bases lying between them. Germline CDR1 is SGHDT and CDR2 is YYEEEE. The CDR3 length is 16 residues. CDR3 loop: CASSLVSAGRDNEQFF. CDR3 sequence (DNA): TGTGCCAGCAGCTTGGTGTCGGCGGGAAGAGACAATGAGCAGTTCTTC.

The genes are TRBV7-2 and TRBJ2-2; 10 bases agree with TRBD2. CDR3 length equals 17 residues. Trimming at V came to 3 bases and at J to 1 base, leaving 5 bases not matched to a gene. The germline V gene has CDR1 SGHTA and CDR2 FQGNSA. As DNA, the CDR3 is TGTGCCAGCAGCTTCGCAGCGGGAGGGTTGAACACCGGGGAGCTGTTTTTT. Encoded protein: CASSFAAGGLNTGELFF.

CDR3 DNA: TGTGCCAGCAGCTTAGCGGCTAGCGGGGGGAGAGGCCGAGCCCCCTACGAGCAGTACTTC. This encodes CASSLAASGGRGRAPYEQYF. The J gene is TRBJ2-7, the V gene TRBV7-2; TRBD2 agrees at 11 bases. This CDR3 is built from 20 residues. Germline V gene data show CDR1 as SGHTA and CDR2 as FQGNSA. Trimming cost V 0 bases and J 2 bases; bases outside gene matches: 15.

The chain joins TRBV19 to TRBJ2-5; a possible D gene is TRBD1 (6 bases). From germline, CDR1 is LNHDA and CDR2 SQIVND (reference sequence). Trimming removed 3 bases at V and 1 base at J, with 9 bases between. The CDR3 runs 14 residues. The CDR3 is CASSIWGPQETQYF. The CDR3 nucleotides read TGTGCCAGTAGTATTTGGGGGCCCCAAGAGACCCAGTACTTC. The whole variable domain, filled in from reference TRBV19 and TRBJ2-5, reads DGGITQSPKYLFRKEGQNVTLSCEQNLNHDAMYWYRQDPGQGLRLIYYSQIVNDFQKGDIAEGYSVSREKKESFPLTVTSAQKNPTAFYLCASSIWGPQETQYFGPGTRLLVL.

There are a few counts of this clone. The chain couples TRBV29-1 to TRBJ1-2; 12 bases fit TRBD1. The junction had 3 bases not matched to a gene; V was cut back by 3 bases and J by 4 bases. Germline assignment: CDR1 SQVTM and CDR2 ANQGSEA. The CDR3 spans 14 residues. The DNA of the CDR3 is TGCAGCGTTGAGGGACAGGGGGCTAGCTATGGCTACACCTTC. Its protein product is CSVEGQGASYGYTF. The full variable domain, completed using reference TRBV29-1 and TRBJ1-2, is SAVISQKPSRDICQRGTSLTIQCQVDSQVTMMFWYRQQPGQSLTLIATANQGSEATYESGFVIDKFPISRPNLTFSTLTVSNMSPEDSSIYLCSVEGQGASYGYTFGSGTRLTVV.

This clone was detected once. V and J are TRBV28 and TRBJ1-4; no clear D gene. Germline CDR1 and CDR2: MDHEN and SYDVKM. The CDR3 runs to 13 residues. V shed 6 bases and J shed 7 bases, with 12 bases lying between them. The CDR3 DNA sequence: TGTGCCAGCAGCGGAGGACGGATTGAAAAACTGTTTTTT. Its protein product is CASSGGRIEKLFF.